Each of the 18 T cell receptor beta chains below was sequenced from the same sample in a study of cytomegalovirus exposure and HLA in healthy donors (dated by TCRdb to the late 2010s). Libraries were prepared through the immunoSEQ multiplex PCR assay. A mixture of 60 forward primers for TCR Vbeta segments and 13 reverse primers for TCR Jbeta segments was used in the multiplex PCR. Drawn from immuneACCESS, this table holds only the in-frame rearrangements with V and J called that TCRdb kept. Clones are partly lost; checked studies trace under half to an unresolved V gene and leave the rest unexplained. This sample has 110,000 to 150,000 clones in its table, and nearly 80% of those were observed once. The top ten clonotypes cover 1.5% to 2% of the sample. The sequencing sample was made of PBMCs. These receptors were obtained from a young woman in good health and CMV-seronegative.

This clone was detected a few times. J is TRBJ1-5 and V is TRBV18, with TRBD1 as a possible D gene (6 bases). From germline, CDR1 is KGHSH and CDR2 LQKENI. The CDR3 extends over 16 amino acids. V was cut by 0 bases and J by 3 bases, with 12 bases left in between. The CDR3 DNA follows: TGTGCCAGCTCACCACCGTACCAGGGGAACAATCAGCCCCAGCATTTT. Translation: CASSPPYQGNNQPQHF.

The DNA for the CDR3 is TGTGCCCCCCGGCAACCCCCGGGTAACACCGGGGAGCTGTTTTTT. Amino acids: CAPRQPPGNTGELFF. The V call is TRBV10-3, the J call TRBJ2-2; no clear D gene. Trimming removed 11 bases at V and 2 bases at J, with 18 bases between. The germline gives CDR1 ENHRY, CDR2 SYGVKD. The CDR3 has 15 residues.

This sequence joins TRBV5-4 and TRBJ2-2; no firm D call. The ends were cut back, 0 bases at V and 3 bases at J, with 6 bases in the middle. The CDR3 has 14 residues. The V gene's germline CDR1 is SGHNT and CDR2 YYREEE (reference sequence). CDR3 amino acids: CASSLVADTGELFF. In DNA form, the CDR3 reads TGTGCCAGCAGCTTGGTGGCGGACACCGGGGAGCTGTTTTTT.

This clone was found once. Other DNA variants within this sample encode the same CDR3. This chain's CDR3 is CASSPTGNYGYTF. CDR3 DNA: TGTGCCAGCAGCCCTACAGGAAACTATGGCTACACCTTC. The J gene is TRBJ1-2, the V gene TRBV6-5; TRBD1 might be the D (5 bases). Looked up from germline, CDR1 is MNHEY and CDR2 is SVGAGI. This CDR3 region has 13 residues. The V end lost 6 bases, the J end lost 2 bases, and 10 bases lay between the germline ends.

V and J are TRBV19 and TRBJ1-1; D is possibly TRBD1 (6 bases). The CDR3 is 15 amino acids. Trimming took off 3 bases at V and 1 base at J, with 12 bases between the two ends. Germline loops: CDR1 LNHDA, CDR2 SQIVND (reference sequence). The CDR3 protein is CASSIGGTWNTEAFF. CDR3 in DNA: TGTGCCAGTAGTATCGGTGGGACATGGAACACTGAAGCTTTCTTT.

The V and J genes are TRBV6-5 and TRBJ1-5; maybe TRBD1 (6 bases). Germline-derived CDR1 and CDR2 are MNHEY and SVGAGI. The CDR3 is 14 residues long. Between the trimmed V and J ends, which lost 0 bases and 8 bases, there was a span of 11 bases. CDR3 bases: TGTGCCAGCAGTTACTCGGACAGCAAGGAGCCCCAGCATTTT. Translating it yields CASSYSDSKEPQHF.

The CDR3 here is CATSRDSGNTIYF. In nucleotides, the CDR3 is TGTGCCACCAGCAGAGACTCGGGAAACACCATATATTTT. V usage is TRBV15 and J usage is TRBJ1-3; D gene unclear. Trimming shortened V by 0 bases and J by 4 bases, and 4 bases separated the two germline ends. This CDR3 region has 13 residues. Germline values: CDR1 LNHNV, CDR2 YYDKDF (reference sequence).

V gene TRBV5-6 combines with J gene TRBJ1-6, with no clear D. CDR1 and CDR2 (germline): SGHDT, YYEEEE. The CDR3 length is 14 residues. Trimming stripped 0 bases from V and 9 bases from J, with 10 bases between. The CDR3 here is CASSLGRGSSPLHF. The CDR3 DNA reads TGTGCCAGCAGCTTGGGGAGAGGGTCTTCACCCCTCCACTTT.

The CDR3, as DNA: TGTGCCAGTAGAATTTCCCCGATCGGTGACACCGGGGAGCTGTTTTTT. It encodes CASRISPIGDTGELFF. The chain carries TRBV19 and TRBJ2-2; no clear D. Germline-derived CDR1 and CDR2 are LNHDA and SQIVND (reference sequence). The V end was cut by 6 bases, the J end by 3 bases, with 17 bases between. This CDR3 is built from 16 residues.

The CDR3 coding sequence is TGTGCCAGCAGCTTAGATCGAGGCAGCCAAGAGACCCAGTACTTC. It codes for CASSLDRGSQETQYF. The chain has TRBV11-2 and TRBJ2-5, with D unclear. The length of the CDR3 is 15 residues. Trimming shortened V by 0 bases and J by 1 base, and 9 bases separated the two germline ends. Germline V CDR1 and CDR2: SGHAT, FQNNGV.

The V gene is TRBV9, the J gene TRBJ2-5; 13 nucleotides match TRBD2. Trimming took 4 bases from V and 2 from J; bases not matched to a gene: 5. CDR1 and CDR2 from the germline V gene are SGDLS and YYNGEE. The CDR3 sequence is 16 residues long. CDR3 sequence: CASSPRTSGGQETQYF. The CDR3 coding sequence is TGTGCCAGCAGCCCCCGGACTAGCGGGGGTCAAGAGACCCAGTACTTC.

This clone is a singleton in its sample. Other DNA sequences of this sample code for an identical CDR3. The V and J genes are TRBV27 and TRBJ2-7; TRBD1 agrees at 7 bases. This CDR3 contains 15 residues. CDR1 is MNHEY and CDR2 is SMNVEV in the germline V gene (reference sequence). V shed 4 bases, J shed 5 bases, and the junction held 11 bases outside the gene matches. In DNA form, the CDR3 reads TGTGCCAGCAGTTCCTGGGGACAGCGAGGGAACGAGCAGTACTTC. It yields the protein CASSSWGQRGNEQYF.

About this clone itself: The sample has other DNA sequences that encode this CDR3 too. The V gene is TRBV18, the J gene TRBJ2-6; weak D call: TRBD1 (5 bases). V lost 4 bases and J 2 bases, leaving 9 bases between the germline ends. Germline loops: CDR1 KGHSH, CDR2 LQKENI. This CDR3 region has 15 residues. The CDR3 sequence: CASSHTGTGANVLTF. The CDR3 bases are TGTGCCAGCTCACATACAGGAACTGGGGCCAACGTCCTGACTTTC. Full variable domain (rest looked up from reference TRBV18 and TRBJ2-6): NAGVMQNPRHLVRRRGQEARLRCSPMKGHSHVYWYRQLPEEGLKFMVYLQKENIIDESGMPKERFSAEFPKEGPSILRIQQVVRGDSAAYFCASSHTGTGANVLTFGAGSRLTVL.

The chain employs TRBV29-1 and TRBJ2-2, with 7 positions matching TRBD1. CDR1 and CDR2 from the germline V gene are SQVTM and ANQGSEA. V lost 2 bases to trimming and J lost 4 bases; unmatched junction nucleotides: 7. The CDR3 has 15 residues. CDR3: CSVEYPGTATGELFF. The CDR3, as DNA: TGCAGCGTTGAATACCCCGGGACAGCCACCGGGGAGCTGTTTTTT.

The rearrangement links TRBV5-5 to TRBJ1-1, with 7 positions matching TRBD1. Trimming took 4 bases from V and 3 from J; bases not matched to a gene: 6. The CDR3 has 14 residues. Germline CDR1 and CDR2: SGHKS and YYEKEE (reference sequence). CDR3 sequence: CASSPGTAHTEAFF. DNA for the CDR3: TGTGCCAGCAGCCCCGGGACAGCGCACACTGAAGCTTTCTTT.

This rearrangement joins TRBV18 to TRBJ2-5; D is perhaps TRBD1 (6 bases). The CDR3 has 14 residues. The germline CDR1 and CDR2 sequences are KGHSH and LQKENI. V was clipped by 3 bases and J by 5 bases, with 13 bases between them. The CDR3 DNA is TGTGCCAGCTCACCGGGGCAGGGGCAGGAGACCCAGTACTTC. It codes for CASSPGQGQETQYF.

V and J are TRBV10-3 and TRBJ1-2; 7 bases fit TRBD1. CDR1 and CDR2 (germline): ENHRY, SYGVKD. The CDR3 loop spans 13 amino acids. The trim removed 4 bases at V and 5 bases at J, leaving 4 bases unmatched. The CDR3, as DNA: TGTGCCATCAGTGCCGGGGGACAGTATGGCTACACCTTC. Amino acids: CAISAGGQYGYTF.

This clone has more than one count but fewer than ten. The J gene is TRBJ1-4, the V gene TRBV2, with D tentatively TRBD1 (5 bases). The CDR3 runs to 14 residues. The germline V and J ends were trimmed by 10 bases and 8 bases, with 20 bases remaining between them. Germline values: CDR1 SNHLY, CDR2 FYNNEI. The CDR3 spells CATTPPEDNEKLFF. CDR3 sequence (DNA): TGTGCCACTACCCCCCCAGAGGACAACGAAAAACTGTTTTTT.